This TCR beta chain was obtained from a study of shared clonotypes between healthy human individuals. About the research overall: Per donor, three plates held CD4 naive cells, three held CD4 memory, two held CD8 naive and one held CD8 memory.

V was cut by 6 bases and J by 1 base, with 12 bases left in between. This CDR3 comprises 15 residues. CDR1 is LNHDA, CDR2 SQIVND, per germline (reference sequence). A note on this clone: Its antigen is as yet unknown.

Study-wide findings and caveats: Inspection by rarefaction showed sorted-subset sequencing to be incomplete despite large depth. With a few donors compared, approximately 5.5% of naive CD4 clonotypes were shared. Generation probabilities of non-shared clonotypes were lower (relative to those shared by all four donors).

Measured with immunoSEQ multiplex PCR; TCRdb has only the in-frame clones, and not every one. The profile shows approximately 2.1 million clones, over 90% of them singletons. The clonotype originates from a man younger than 35 in good health. Some clones in this sample may be carry-over from other donors' samples. Sequencing was performed on naive CD4+ T cells from PBMCs. The sample's subset: CD45RA+ positively selected. This chain uses TRBV19 with TRBJ2-2, with TRBD2 as a possible D gene (6 bases). The CDR3 coding sequence is TGTGCCAGTAGAGTCGGGACTTTGAACACCGGGGAGCTGTTTTTT. As protein: CASRVGTLNTGELFF. Combining the CDR3 with reference TRBV19 and TRBJ2-2 gives the whole variable domain DGGITQSPKYLFRKEGQNVTLSCEQNLNHDAMYWYRQDPGQGLRLIYYSQIVNDFQKGDIAEGYSVSREKKESFPLTVTSAQKNPTAFYLCASRVGTLNTGELFFGEGSRLTVL.